This TCR beta chain appears in the sequencing data of a study of T-cell memory formation after mild COVID-19. About the study: Each donor largely had its own TCR clusters.

About this clonotype itself: Its target is not known.

TCRdb re-derived calls from the 5' RACE reads in MiXCR, one entry per CDR3 protein. This table holds 470,000 or so distinct CDR3 sequences, around a sixth found once. The germline CDR1 and CDR2 sequences are SQVTM and ANQGSEA. The CDR3 totals 14 residues. V gave up 1 base and J gave up 6 bases, with 15 bases separating them. The study's findings and limits: Clones that contracted from day 15 to 85 had balanced CD4/CD8; later expanders were CD4+ biased.

The receptor was isolated from an adult woman who had mild COVID-19 (a few samples of this study predate the infection). Cell type and time point are not known. The chain carries TRBV29-1 and TRBJ1-2, with TRBD1 as a possible D gene (6 bases). Sequenced: PBMCs or a T cell subset sorted from them (not recorded which). This CDR3 is CSVEAARGRDGYTF. In DNA form, the CDR3 reads TGCAGCGTTGAAGCGGCCAGGGGAAGGGATGGCTACACCTTC.